The rows below give T cell receptor beta chains drawn from one sample of a study of blood T cell repertoires in COVID-19. Clones were sequenced by immunoSEQ multiplex PCR, and TCRdb holds only the in-frame ones, with some missing. The table records 200,000 to 250,000 clones, nearly 90% of them present only once. What was sequenced was PBMCs or T cells enriched from blood (not recorded which). The receptor source for this set is a young man who had been exposed to COVID-19. Both conserved end residues are part of each CDR3. D genes are given only for firm matches. Clone size is not always given. Where it is, it says once, few, many or a class for expanded clones.

V gene,J gene,D gene,clone size,CDR3 protein,CDR3 DNA
TRBV19,TRBJ2-5,-,-,CASRPHPNDRPETQYF,TGTGCCAGTAGGCCCCACCCAAACGACAGGCCAGAGACCCAGTACTTC
TRBV18,TRBJ1-1,TRBD1,-,CASSLNSGGLNTEAFF,TGTGCCAGCTCACTTAACTCAGGGGGCCTGAACACTGAAGCTTTCTTT
TRBV6-5,TRBJ1-5,-,-,CASSRRGQPQHF,TGTGCCAGCAGCCGGCGGGGCCAGCCCCAGCATTTT
TRBV5-1,TRBJ1-2,-,-,CASSFGMTVFTYGYTF,TGCGCCAGCAGCTTTGGTATGACAGTTTTTACCTATGGCTACACCTTC
TRBV19,TRBJ2-6,-,-,CASSSHLRAGANVLTF,TGTGCCAGTAGTTCCCACCTGCGGGCTGGGGCCAACGTCCTGACTTTC
TRBV7-9,TRBJ2-1,TRBD1,-,CASSSIPGQGARGEQFF,TGTGCCAGCAGCTCGATCCCCGGACAGGGGGCGCGTGGTGAGCAGTTCTTC
TRBV6-2/TRBV6-3,TRBJ2-1,-,-,CASSLGSEQFF,TGTGCCAGCAGTTTGGGGAGCGAGCAGTTCTTC
TRBV18,TRBJ1-3,-,-,CASSPPGISRNTIYF,TGTGCCAGCTCACCCCCAGGGATATCCCGAAACACCATATATTTT
TRBV6-2/TRBV6-3,TRBJ1-5,-,-,CASGPGSYMPQHF,TGTGCCAGCGGCCCCGGGTCCTATATGCCCCAGCATTTT
TRBV9,TRBJ1-1,-,-,CASSVRGSPTEAFF,TGTGCCAGCAGCGTAAGGGGCTCCCCCACTGAAGCTTTCTTT
TRBV2,TRBJ2-7,TRBD2,-,CASRDGTTPYEQYF,TGTGCCAGCAGGGACGGGACTACCCCCTACGAGCAGTACTTC
TRBV27,TRBJ2-7,TRBD1,-,CASSLTRQGSREQYF,TGTGCCAGCAGTTTAACCCGACAGGGATCACGCGAGCAGTACTTC
TRBV7-3,TRBJ1-2,-,-,CASSLTGGISGYTF,TGTGCCAGCAGCTTAACGGGAGGTATCAGTGGCTACACCTTC
TRBV9,TRBJ2-3,-,-,CASSLGGGGNYDTQYF,TGTGCCAGCAGCCTAGGGGGCGGGGGAAATTACGATACGCAGTATTTT
TRBV3-1/TRBV3-2,TRBJ2-7,TRBD2,-,CASSPSGGLAYEQYF,TGTGCCAGCAGTCCCTCGGGGGGGCTAGCCTACGAGCAGTACTTC
TRBV7-3,TRBJ2-2,TRBD1,-,CASSSPGGFGGELFF,TGTGCCAGCAGCTCCCCAGGGGGCTTCGGCGGGGAGCTGTTTTTT
TRBV30,TRBJ2-7,TRBD1,few,CAWKGGSYEQYF,TGTGCCTGGAAAGGGGGCAGCTACGAGCAGTACTTC
TRBV4-3,TRBJ1-4,-,-,CASSQDPGGNEKLFF,TGCGCCAGCAGCCAAGATCCGGGCGGGAATGAAAAACTGTTTTTT
TRBV19,TRBJ1-2,-,-,CASSISPRGYTF,TGTGCCAGTAGTATTTCACCCAGGGGCTACACCTTC
TRBV14,TRBJ2-3,TRBD2,-,CASSLYLAGTDTQYF,TGTGCCAGCAGCCTATACCTAGCGGGGACAGATACGCAGTATTTT
TRBV9,TRBJ2-2,-,few,CASSVGRTTMGPYANTGELFF,TGTGCCAGCAGCGTGGGGAGGACTACCATGGGTCCATATGCGAACACCGGGGAGCTGTTTTTT
TRBV2,TRBJ1-6,-,-,CASSQAMGGNSPLHF,TGTGCCAGCAGTCAAGCCATGGGGGGGAATTCACCCCTCCACTTT
TRBV21-1,TRBJ1-6,-,-,CASLKCPRTDYNSPLHF,TGTGCCAGCCTCAAATGCCCCCGGACAGACTATAATTCACCCCTCCACTTT
TRBV3-1/TRBV3-2,TRBJ2-1,-,-,CASSHRRTQGAGQFF,TGTGCCAGCAGCCATCGCCGGACACAGGGAGCCGGGCAGTTCTTC
TRBV25-1,TRBJ1-6,TRBD1,-,CASSERGPGQVNSPLHF,TGTGCCAGCAGTGAGAGGGGGCCAGGACAGGTTAATTCACCCCTCCACTTT
TRBV4-1,TRBJ1-6,-,-,CASSQTHGVSPLHF,TGCGCCAGCAGCCAGACCCACGGAGTGTCACCCCTCCACTTT
TRBV7-9,TRBJ1-3,-,-,CASSLPEGRPSGNTIYF,TGTGCCAGCAGCCTACCGGAGGGCAGACCATCTGGAAACACCATATATTTT
TRBV7-9,TRBJ1-4,-,-,CASREKDEKLFF,TGTGCCTCCCGGGAGAAGGATGAAAAACTGTTTTTT
TRBV6-5,TRBJ2-7,-,-,CASTVFGGRYEQYF,TGTGCCAGCACAGTATTCGGGGGGCGGTACGAGCAGTACTTC
TRBV5-4,TRBJ2-1,TRBD2,-,CASSLRLAGGPRDEQFF,TGTGCCAGCAGCCTGAGACTAGCGGGGGGGCCTCGGGATGAGCAGTTCTTC
TRBV3-1/TRBV3-2,TRBJ1-5,TRBD1,-,CASSQGTGDQPQHF,TGTGCCAGCAGCCAAGGGACAGGGGATCAGCCCCAGCATTTT
TRBV11-1,TRBJ2-7,-,-,CASSPGAGPYEQYF,TGTGCCAGCAGCCCCGGTGCAGGGCCCTACGAGCAGTACTTC
TRBV19,TRBJ1-1,-,few,CASRSTGGKAFF,TGTGCCAGTAGGTCGACAGGCGGAAAAGCTTTCTTT
TRBV27,TRBJ2-1,TRBD2,once,CASRALTGTSGVVSYNEQFF,TGTGCCAGCAGGGCCCTTACCGGGACTAGCGGGGTAGTTTCCTACAATGAGCAGTTCTTC
TRBV10-3,TRBJ1-6,TRBD1,-,CAIRGQSNSPLHF,TGTGCCATCAGGGGACAGAGTAATTCACCCCTCCACTTT
TRBV5-6,TRBJ1-3,-,-,CASSFGNTIYF,TGTGCCAGCAGCTTCGGGAACACCATATATTTT
TRBV5-4,TRBJ1-6,-,few,CASSLVGGWSPLHF,TGTGCCAGCAGCTTGGTAGGGGGTTGGTCACCCCTCCACTTT
TRBV15,TRBJ2-7,TRBD1,-,CATSSDGRTGGEQYF,TGTGCCACCAGCAGTGATGGGAGGACAGGGGGCGAGCAGTACTTC
TRBV9,TRBJ2-5,-,-,CASSVGGGIGETQYF,TGTGCCAGCAGCGTAGGGGGCGGAATAGGGGAGACCCAGTACTTC
TRBV7-2,TRBJ1-4,TRBD1,-,CASSLGDRDLEKLFF,TGTGCCAGCAGCTTAGGGGACAGGGATTTGGAAAAACTGTTTTTT
TRBV6-5,TRBJ2-5,-,-,CASSSWGQGQETQYF,TGTGCCAGCAGCTCTTGGGGCCAAGGGCAAGAGACCCAGTACTTC
TRBV18,TRBJ1-1,-,-,CASSVRPGEWAFF,TGTGCCAGCTCAGTGAGACCCGGGGAGTGGGCTTTCTTT
TRBV4-3,TRBJ1-1,TRBD1,-,CASSPNLGQGNTEAFF,TGCGCCAGCAGCCCAAACCTTGGACAGGGCAACACTGAAGCTTTCTTT
TRBV14,TRBJ2-3,-,-,CASSQVGQSTTDTQYF,TGTGCCAGCAGCCAAGTGGGGCAGTCCACCACAGATACGCAGTATTTT
TRBV7-2,TRBJ2-7,-,-,CASSFGTISYEQYF,TGTGCCAGCAGCTTCGGGACAATATCCTACGAGCAGTACTTC
TRBV3-1/TRBV3-2,TRBJ1-2,-,once,CASSQEANERGYTF,TGTGCCAGCAGCCAGGAAGCGAATGAACGCGGCTACACCTTC
TRBV19,TRBJ2-2,TRBD1,once,CASSGQGPGELFF,TGTGCCAGTAGTGGACAGGGGCCCGGGGAGCTGTTTTTT
TRBV6-5,TRBJ1-2,-,-,CASSHTASTNYGYTF,TGTGCCAGCAGTCACACAGCATCGACTAACTATGGCTACACCTTC
TRBV18,TRBJ2-7,-,once,CASSPGEWTDSSYEQYF,TGTGCCAGCTCACCCGGGGAATGGACGGACAGCTCCTACGAGCAGTACTTC
TRBV7-9,TRBJ1-2,-,-,CASSLDRPNYGYTF,TGTGCCAGCAGCTTGGACAGACCTAACTATGGCTACACCTTC